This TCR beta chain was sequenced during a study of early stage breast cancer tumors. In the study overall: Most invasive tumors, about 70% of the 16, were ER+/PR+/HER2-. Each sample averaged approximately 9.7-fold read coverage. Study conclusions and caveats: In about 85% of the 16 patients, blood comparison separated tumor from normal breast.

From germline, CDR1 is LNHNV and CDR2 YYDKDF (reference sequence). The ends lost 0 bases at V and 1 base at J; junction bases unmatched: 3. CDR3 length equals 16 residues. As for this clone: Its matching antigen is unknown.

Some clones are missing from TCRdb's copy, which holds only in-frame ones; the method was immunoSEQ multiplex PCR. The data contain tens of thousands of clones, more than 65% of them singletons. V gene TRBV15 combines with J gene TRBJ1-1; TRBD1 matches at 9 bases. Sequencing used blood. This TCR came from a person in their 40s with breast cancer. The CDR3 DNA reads TGTGCCACCAGCAGAGATCAGGACAGGGGGAACACTGAAGCTTTCTTT. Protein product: CATSRDQDRGNTEAFF.